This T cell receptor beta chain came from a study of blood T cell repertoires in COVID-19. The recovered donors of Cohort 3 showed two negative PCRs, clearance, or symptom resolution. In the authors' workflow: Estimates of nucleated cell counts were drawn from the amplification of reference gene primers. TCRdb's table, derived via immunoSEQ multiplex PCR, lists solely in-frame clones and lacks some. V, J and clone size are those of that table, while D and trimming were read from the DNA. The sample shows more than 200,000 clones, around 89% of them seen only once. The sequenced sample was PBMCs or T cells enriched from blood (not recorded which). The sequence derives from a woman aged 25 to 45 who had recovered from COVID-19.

CDR3 nucleotides: TGTGCCAGCAGCACGCCCCTGACTAGCGGGAGTAGGGATGAGCAGTTCTTC. It codes for CASSTPLTSGSRDEQFF. The rearrangement links TRBV5-5 to TRBJ2-1; 12 bases are a match to TRBD2. Germline CDR1 is SGHKS and CDR2 is YYEKEE (reference sequence). V was clipped by 4 bases and J by 8 bases; unmatched bases: 13. This CDR3 contains 17 residues.